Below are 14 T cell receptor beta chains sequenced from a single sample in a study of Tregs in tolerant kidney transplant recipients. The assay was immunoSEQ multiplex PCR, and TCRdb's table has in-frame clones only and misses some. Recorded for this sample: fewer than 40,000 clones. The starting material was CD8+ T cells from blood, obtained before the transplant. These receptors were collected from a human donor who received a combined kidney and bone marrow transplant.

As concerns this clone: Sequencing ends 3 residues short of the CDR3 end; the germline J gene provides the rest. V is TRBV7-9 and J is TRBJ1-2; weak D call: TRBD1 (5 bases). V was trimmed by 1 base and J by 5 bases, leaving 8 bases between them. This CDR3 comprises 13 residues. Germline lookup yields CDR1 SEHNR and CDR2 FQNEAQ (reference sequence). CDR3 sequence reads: CASSLGGGYGYTF. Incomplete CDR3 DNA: TGTGCCAGCAGCTTAGGCGGGGGGTATGGC.

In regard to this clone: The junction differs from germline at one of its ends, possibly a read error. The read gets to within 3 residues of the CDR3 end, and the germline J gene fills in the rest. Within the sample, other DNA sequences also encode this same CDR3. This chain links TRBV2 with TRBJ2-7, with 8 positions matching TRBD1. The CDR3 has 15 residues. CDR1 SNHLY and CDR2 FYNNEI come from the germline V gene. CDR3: CASRVRGQDTYEQYF. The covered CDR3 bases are TGCGCCAGCAGGGTACGGGGACAGGATACCTACGAG.

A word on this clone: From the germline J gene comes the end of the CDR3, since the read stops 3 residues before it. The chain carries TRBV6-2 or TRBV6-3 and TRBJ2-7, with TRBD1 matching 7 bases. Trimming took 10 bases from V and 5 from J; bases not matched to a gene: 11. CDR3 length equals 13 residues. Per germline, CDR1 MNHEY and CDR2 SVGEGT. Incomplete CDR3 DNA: TGTGCCACCAGCATAGGGGGCCGAGACGAG. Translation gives CATSIGGRDE. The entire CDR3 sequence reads CATSIGGRDEQYF.

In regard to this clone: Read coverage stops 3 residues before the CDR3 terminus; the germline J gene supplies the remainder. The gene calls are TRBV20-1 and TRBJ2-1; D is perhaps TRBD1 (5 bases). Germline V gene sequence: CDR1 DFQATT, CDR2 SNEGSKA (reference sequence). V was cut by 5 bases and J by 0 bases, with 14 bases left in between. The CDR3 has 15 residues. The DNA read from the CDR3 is TGCAGTGCTGGACACAGGTACAGCTCCTACAATGAG. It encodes CSAGHRYSSYNE. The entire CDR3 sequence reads CSAGHRYSSYNEQFF.

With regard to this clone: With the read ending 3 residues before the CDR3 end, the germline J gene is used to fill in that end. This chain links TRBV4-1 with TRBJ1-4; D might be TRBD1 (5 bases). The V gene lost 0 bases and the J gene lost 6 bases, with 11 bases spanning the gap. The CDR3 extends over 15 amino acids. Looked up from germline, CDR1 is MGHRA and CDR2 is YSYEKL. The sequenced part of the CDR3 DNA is TGCGCCAGCAGCCAAGAAAGGTCGGGGGATGAAAAA. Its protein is CASSQERSGDEK. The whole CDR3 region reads CASSQERSGDEKLFF.

The CDR3 loop is CASSLSGSQYEQYF. Partial CDR3 DNA: TGTGCCAGCAGCTTAAGCGGGAGCCAGTACGAG. The V and J genes are TRBV7-6 and TRBJ2-7; 8 bases map to TRBD2. Coverage ceases 3 residues before the CDR3 finishes, and the germline J gene fills in the end. Germline V gene sequence: CDR1 SGHVS, CDR2 FNYEAQ. The CDR3 extends over 14 amino acids. The trim removed 2 bases at V and 4 bases at J, leaving 4 bases unmatched. Full variable domain (rest looked up from reference TRBV7-6 and TRBJ2-7): GAGVSQSPRYKVTKRGQDVALRCDPISGHVSLYWYRQALGQGPEFLTYFNYEAQQDKSGLPNDRFSAERPEGSISTLTIQRTEQRDSAMYRCASSLSGSQYEQYFGPGTRLTVT.

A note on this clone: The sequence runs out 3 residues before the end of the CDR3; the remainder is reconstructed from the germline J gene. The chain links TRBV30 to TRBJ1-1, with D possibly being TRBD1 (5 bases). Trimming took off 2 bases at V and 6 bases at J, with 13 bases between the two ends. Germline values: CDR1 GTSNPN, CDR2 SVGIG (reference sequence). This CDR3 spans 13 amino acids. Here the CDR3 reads CAWSRQGSSEAFF. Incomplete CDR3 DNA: TGTGCCTGGAGTAGGCAGGGAAGTTCTGAA.

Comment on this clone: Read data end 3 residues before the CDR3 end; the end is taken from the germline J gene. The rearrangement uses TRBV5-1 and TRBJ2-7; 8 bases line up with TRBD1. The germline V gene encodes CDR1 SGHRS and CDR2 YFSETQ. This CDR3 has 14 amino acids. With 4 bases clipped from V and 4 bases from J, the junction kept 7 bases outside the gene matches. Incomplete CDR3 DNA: TGCGCCAGCAGCCTCACGGGACAGGCTTACGAG. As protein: CASSLTGQAYE. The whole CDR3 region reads CASSLTGQAYEQYF.

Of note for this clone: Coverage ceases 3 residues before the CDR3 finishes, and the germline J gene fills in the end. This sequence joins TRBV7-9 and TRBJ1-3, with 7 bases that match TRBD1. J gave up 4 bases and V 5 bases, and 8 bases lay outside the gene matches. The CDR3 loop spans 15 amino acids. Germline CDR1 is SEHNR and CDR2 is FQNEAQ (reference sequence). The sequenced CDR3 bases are TGTGCCAGCAGCGATACACAGGGGCTCGGAAACACC. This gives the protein CASSDTQGLGNT. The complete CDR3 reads CASSDTQGLGNTIYF.

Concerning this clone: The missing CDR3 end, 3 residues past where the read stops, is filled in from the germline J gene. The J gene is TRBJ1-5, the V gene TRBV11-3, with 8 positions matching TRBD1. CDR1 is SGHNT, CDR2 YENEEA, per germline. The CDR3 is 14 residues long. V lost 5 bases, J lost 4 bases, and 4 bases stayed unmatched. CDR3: CASSRQGQNQPQHF. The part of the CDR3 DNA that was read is TGTGCCAGCAGCCGACAGGGGCAGAATCAGCCC.

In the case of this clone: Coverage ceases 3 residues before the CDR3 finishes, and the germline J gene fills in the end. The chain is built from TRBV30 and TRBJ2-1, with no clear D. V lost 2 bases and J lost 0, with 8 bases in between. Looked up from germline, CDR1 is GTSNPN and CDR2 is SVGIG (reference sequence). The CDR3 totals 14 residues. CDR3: CAWSSPSSYNEQFF. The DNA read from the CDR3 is TGTGCCTGGAGTTCGCCTAGCTCCTACAATGAG.

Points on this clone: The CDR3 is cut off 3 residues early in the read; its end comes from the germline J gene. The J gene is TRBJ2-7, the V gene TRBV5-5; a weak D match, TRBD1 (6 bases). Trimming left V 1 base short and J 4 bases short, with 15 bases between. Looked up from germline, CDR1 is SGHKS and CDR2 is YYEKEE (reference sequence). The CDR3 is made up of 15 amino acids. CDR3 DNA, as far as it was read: TGTGCCAGCAGCTTGTGGTTGGGGGCGTCATACGAG. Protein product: CASSLWLGASYE. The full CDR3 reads CASSLWLGASYEQYF.

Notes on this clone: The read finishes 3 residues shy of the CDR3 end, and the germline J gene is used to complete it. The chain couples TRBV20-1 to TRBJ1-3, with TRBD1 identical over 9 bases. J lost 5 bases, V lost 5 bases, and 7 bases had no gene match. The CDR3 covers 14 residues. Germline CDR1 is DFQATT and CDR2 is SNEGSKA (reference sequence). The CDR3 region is CSASPDRGRNTIYF. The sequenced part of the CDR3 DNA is TGCAGTGCTTCTCCGGACAGGGGAAGAAACACC.

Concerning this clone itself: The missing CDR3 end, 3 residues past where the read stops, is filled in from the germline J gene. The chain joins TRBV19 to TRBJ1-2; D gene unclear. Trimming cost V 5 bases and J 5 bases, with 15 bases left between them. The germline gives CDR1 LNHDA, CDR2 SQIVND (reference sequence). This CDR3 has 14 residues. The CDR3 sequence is CASSPTSGPYGYTF. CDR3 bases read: TGTGCCAGTAGTCCCACGAGCGGACCTTATGGC.